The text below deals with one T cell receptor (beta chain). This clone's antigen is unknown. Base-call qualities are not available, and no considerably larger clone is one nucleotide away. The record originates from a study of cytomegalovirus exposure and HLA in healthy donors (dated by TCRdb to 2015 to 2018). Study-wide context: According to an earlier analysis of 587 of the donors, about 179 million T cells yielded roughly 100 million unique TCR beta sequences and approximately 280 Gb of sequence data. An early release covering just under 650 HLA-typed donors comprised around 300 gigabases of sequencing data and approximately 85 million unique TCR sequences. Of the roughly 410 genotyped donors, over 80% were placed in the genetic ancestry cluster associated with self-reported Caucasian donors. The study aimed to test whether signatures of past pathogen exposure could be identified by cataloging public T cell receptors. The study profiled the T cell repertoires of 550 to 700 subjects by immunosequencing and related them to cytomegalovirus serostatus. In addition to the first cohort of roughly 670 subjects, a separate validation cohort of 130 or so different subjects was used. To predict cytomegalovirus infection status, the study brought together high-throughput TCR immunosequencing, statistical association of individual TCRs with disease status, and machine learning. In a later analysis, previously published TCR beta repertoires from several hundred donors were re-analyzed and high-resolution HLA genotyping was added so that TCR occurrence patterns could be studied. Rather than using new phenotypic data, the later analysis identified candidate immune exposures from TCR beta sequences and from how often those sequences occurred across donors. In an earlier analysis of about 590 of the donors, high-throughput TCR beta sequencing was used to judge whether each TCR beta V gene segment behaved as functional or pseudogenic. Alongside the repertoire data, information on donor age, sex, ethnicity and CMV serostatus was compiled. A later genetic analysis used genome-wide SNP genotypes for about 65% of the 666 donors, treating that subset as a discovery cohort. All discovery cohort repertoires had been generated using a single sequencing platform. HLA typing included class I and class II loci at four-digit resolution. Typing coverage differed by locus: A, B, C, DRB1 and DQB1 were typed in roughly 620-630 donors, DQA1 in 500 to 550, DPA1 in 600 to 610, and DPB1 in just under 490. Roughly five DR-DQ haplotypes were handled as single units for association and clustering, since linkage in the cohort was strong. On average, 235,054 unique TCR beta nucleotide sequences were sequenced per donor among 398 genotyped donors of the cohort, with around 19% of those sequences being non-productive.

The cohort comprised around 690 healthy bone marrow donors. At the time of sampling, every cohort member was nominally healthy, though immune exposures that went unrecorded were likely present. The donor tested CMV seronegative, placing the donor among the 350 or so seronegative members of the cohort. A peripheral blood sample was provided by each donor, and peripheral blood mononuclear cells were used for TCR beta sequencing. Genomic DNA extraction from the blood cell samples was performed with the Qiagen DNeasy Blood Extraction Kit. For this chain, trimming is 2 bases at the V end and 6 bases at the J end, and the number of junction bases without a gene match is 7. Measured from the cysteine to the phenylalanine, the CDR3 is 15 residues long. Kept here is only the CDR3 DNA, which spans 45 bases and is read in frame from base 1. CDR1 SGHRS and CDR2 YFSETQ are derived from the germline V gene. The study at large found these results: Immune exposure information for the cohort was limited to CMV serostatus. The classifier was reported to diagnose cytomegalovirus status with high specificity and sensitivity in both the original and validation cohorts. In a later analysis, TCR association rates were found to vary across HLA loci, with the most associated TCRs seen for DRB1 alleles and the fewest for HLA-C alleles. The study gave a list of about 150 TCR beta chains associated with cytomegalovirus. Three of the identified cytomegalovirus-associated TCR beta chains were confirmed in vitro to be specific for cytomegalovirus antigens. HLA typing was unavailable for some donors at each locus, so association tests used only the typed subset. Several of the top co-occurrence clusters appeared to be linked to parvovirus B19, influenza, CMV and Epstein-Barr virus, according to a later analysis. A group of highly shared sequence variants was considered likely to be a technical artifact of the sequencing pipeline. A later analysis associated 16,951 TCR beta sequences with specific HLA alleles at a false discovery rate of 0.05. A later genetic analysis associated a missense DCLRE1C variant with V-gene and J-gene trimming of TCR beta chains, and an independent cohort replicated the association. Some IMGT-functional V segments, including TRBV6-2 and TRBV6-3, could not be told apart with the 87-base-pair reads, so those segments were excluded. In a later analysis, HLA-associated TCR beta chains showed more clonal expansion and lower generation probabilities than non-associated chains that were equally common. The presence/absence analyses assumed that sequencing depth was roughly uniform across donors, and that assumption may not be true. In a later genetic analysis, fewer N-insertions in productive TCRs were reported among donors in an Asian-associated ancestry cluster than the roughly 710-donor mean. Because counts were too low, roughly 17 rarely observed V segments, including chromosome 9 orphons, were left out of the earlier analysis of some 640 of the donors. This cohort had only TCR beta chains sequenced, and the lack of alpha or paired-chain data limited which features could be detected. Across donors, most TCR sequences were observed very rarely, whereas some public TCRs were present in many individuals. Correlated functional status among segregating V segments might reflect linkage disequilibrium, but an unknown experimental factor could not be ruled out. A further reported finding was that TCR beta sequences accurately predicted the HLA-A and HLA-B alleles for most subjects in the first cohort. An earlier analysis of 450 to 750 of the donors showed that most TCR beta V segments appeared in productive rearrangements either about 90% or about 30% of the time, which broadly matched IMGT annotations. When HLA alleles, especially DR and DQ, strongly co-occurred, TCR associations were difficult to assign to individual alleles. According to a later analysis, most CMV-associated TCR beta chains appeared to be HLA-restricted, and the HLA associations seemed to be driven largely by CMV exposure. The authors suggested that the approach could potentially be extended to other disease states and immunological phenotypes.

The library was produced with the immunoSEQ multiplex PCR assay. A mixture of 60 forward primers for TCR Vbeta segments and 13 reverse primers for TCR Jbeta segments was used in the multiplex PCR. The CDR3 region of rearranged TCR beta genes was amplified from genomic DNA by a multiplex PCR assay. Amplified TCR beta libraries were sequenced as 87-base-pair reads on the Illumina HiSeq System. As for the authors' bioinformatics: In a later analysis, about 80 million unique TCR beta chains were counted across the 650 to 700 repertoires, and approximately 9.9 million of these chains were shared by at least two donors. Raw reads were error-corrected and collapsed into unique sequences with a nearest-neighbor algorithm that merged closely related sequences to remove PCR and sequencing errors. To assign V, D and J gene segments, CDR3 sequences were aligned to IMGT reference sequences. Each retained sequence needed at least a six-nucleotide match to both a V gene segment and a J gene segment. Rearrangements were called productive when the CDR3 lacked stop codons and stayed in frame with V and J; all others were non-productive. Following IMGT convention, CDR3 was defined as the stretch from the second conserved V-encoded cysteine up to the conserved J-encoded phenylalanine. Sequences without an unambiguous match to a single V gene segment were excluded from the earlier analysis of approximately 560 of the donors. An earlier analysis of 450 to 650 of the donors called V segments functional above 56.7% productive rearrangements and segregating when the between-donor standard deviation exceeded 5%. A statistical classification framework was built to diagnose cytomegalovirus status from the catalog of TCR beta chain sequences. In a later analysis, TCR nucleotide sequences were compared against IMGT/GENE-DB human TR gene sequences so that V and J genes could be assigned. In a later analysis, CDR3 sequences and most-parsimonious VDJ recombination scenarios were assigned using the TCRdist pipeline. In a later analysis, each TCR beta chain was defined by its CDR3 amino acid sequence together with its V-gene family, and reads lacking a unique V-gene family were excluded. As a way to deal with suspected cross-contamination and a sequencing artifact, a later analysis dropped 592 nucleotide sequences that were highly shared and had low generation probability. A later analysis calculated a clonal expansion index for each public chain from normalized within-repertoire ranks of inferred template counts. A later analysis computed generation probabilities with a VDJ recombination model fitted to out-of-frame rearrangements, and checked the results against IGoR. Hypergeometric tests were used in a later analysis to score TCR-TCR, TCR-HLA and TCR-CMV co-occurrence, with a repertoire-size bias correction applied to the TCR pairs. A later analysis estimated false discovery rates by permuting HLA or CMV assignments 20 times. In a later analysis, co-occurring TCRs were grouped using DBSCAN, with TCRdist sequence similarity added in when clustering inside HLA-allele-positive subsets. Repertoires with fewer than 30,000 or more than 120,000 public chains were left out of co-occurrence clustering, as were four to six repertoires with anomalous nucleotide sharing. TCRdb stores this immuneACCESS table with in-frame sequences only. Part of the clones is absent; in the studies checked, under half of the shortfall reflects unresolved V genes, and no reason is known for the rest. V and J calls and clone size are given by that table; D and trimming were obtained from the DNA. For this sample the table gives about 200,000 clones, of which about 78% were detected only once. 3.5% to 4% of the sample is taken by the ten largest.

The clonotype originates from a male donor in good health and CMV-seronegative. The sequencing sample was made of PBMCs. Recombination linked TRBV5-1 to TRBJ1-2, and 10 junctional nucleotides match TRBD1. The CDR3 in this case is CASSFTLTGGDGYTF. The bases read TGCGCCAGCAGCTTTACATTGACAGGGGGCGATGGCTACACCTTC.